This TCR beta chain was sequenced during a study of cytomegalovirus exposure and HLA in healthy donors. General observations from the study: Reportedly, HLA-A and HLA-B alleles of most subjects were accurately predicted from TCR beta. An Asian-associated ancestry cluster reportedly showed fewer N-insertions than the approximately 630-donor mean in a later analysis.

The table lists this clone with a count of one. Its antigen is unidentified. The primer mix had 60 Vbeta and 13 Jbeta primers. The repertoire was sequenced with immunoSEQ multiplex PCR; TCRdb's copy has only in-frame clones and lacks some. Here the sample spans 110,000 to 150,000 clones, roughly 70% being singletons. Germline-derived CDR1 and CDR2 are MNHEY and SVGAGI. Trimming removed 5 bases at V and 6 bases at J, with 10 bases between. The CDR3 is 12 residues long. This clonotype was sampled from a young man in good health and CMV-seronegative. The chain uses TRBV6-5 and TRBJ1-2; weak D call: TRBD1 (5 bases). Sequenced material: PBMCs. As DNA, the CDR3 is TGTGCCAGCAGTCTCATAGGGGATGGCTACACCTTC. It specifies CASSLIGDGYTF.